The 17 T cell receptor beta chains below come from one sample, sequenced in a study of regulatory T cells in long-lasting Graves disease. Libraries of TCR beta came from iRepertoire HTBI primers plus Arm-PCR of CDR3 regions. Using its own MiXCR run on the multiplex PCR reads, TCRdb lists one record per CDR3 protein. The table has 450,000 to 600,000 distinct CDR3 sequences, roughly 14% seen once. The time point denotes: newly diagnosed GD, antithyroid drugs for less than 3 months. Researchers made the TCR library from RNA that was extracted from PBMCs. The sample also formed part of further work on T cells in Graves' hyperthyroidism and ophthalmopathy.

The source material was peripheral blood mononuclear cells (PBMCs), sampled at new diagnosis, from a patient treated with antithyroid drugs. Every receptor here comes from a young man with Graves disease.

This clonotype occurred many times. The rearrangement joins TRBV5-1 to TRBJ2-7; no clear D gene. The CDR3 runs 13 residues. Trimming removed 1 base from V and 7 bases from J, with 12 bases in between. The germline gives CDR1 SGHRS, CDR2 YFSETQ. The CDR3 reads CASSLKSTVEQYF. CDR3 sequence (DNA): TGCGCCAGCAGCTTGAAGTCGACTGTTGAGCAGTACTTC. The full variable domain, in which reference TRBV5-1 and TRBJ2-7 provide the parts outside the CDR3, is KAGVTQTPRYLIKTRGQQVTLSCSPISGHRSVSWYQQTPGQGLQFLFEYFSETQRNKGNFPGRFSGRQFSNSRSEMNVSTLELGDSALYLCASSLKSTVEQYFGPGTRLTVT.

This clonotype has more than one count but fewer than ten. The gene calls are TRBV5-1 and TRBJ2-1; no clear D. This CDR3 spans 16 amino acids. From germline, CDR1 is SGHRS and CDR2 YFSETQ. V was trimmed by 0 bases and J by 5 bases, leaving 15 bases between them. The CDR3 is CASSLAAAASHNEQFF. CDR3 DNA sequence: TGCGCCAGCAGCTTGGCCGCGGCAGCAAGCCACAATGAGCAGTTCTTC.

The chain has TRBV29-1 and TRBJ2-1; possible D gene TRBD2, 5 bases. CDR1 and CDR2 from the germline V gene are SQVTM and ANQGSEA. V lost 0 bases and J 7 bases, leaving 16 bases between the germline ends. The CDR3 contains 15 residues. CDR3 region: CSVEERSRWRNEQFF. DNA for the CDR3: TGCAGCGTTGAAGAGCGATCACGGTGGAGGAATGAGCAGTTCTTC.

This clonotype was recorded a few times. The rearrangement uses TRBV30 and TRBJ1-4; D gene uncertain. The CDR3 runs 15 residues. Germline CDR1 is GTSNPN and CDR2 is SVGIG (reference sequence). V lost 0 bases and J 5 bases, leaving 13 bases between the germline ends. CDR3 coding DNA: TGTGCCTGGAGTGTAAAAGAGCGTTTCAATGAAAAACTGTTTTTT. As protein: CAWSVKERFNEKLFF.

Ten or more counts support this clonotype. This chain joins TRBV6-1 and TRBJ2-1; 9 bases match TRBD2. The germline gives CDR1 MNHNS, CDR2 SASEGT. V dropped 6 bases and J dropped 0; count of bases not matched to a gene: 6. This CDR3 is built from 16 residues. CDR3 sequence (DNA): TGTGCCAGCAGCGGTTTAGCGGGGGACTCCTACAATGAGCAGTTCTTC. Its translation: CASSGLAGDSYNEQFF.

This clonotype was seen just once. This sequence is one base from a far larger clone and is likely a read error. CDR3 in amino acids: CATQRTSGSLDEQYF. The CDR3 coding sequence is TGTGCCACCCAAAGGACTAGCGGGAGTTTGGATGAGCAGTACTTC. The rearrangement links TRBV2 to TRBJ2-7, with 13 positions matching TRBD2. Germline V gene sequence: CDR1 SNHLY, CDR2 FYNNEI. The V and J ends lost 10 bases and 7 bases, in that order; junction bases with no gene match: 13. The CDR3 loop spans 15 amino acids.

This clonotype was observed a handful of times. Here the CDR3 reads CSVDGSDRVSTYNEQFF. CDR3 in DNA: TGCAGCGTTGATGGCTCGGACAGGGTCTCGACCTACAATGAGCAGTTCTTC. This sequence joins TRBV29-1 and TRBJ2-1; 8 bases are a match to TRBD1. This CDR3 is 17 amino acids long. V gave up 3 bases and J gave up 2 bases; unmatched junction bases: 12. The germline gives CDR1 SQVTM, CDR2 ANQGSEA.

This clonotype was counted only a few times. This sequence joins TRBV19 and TRBJ2-7; TRBD1 matches 9 bases. CDR3 length equals 15 residues. Germline CDR1 and CDR2: LNHDA and SQIVND (reference sequence). The J segment lost 3 bases and the V segment lost 5 bases, leaving 8 bases of the junction unmatched. Here the CDR3 DNA reads TGTGCCAGTAGTGCCGGGACAGGGACAGTCTACGAGCAGTACTTC. Residues: CASSAGTGTVYEQYF.

This clonotype was counted at least ten times. The gene calls are TRBV2 and TRBJ2-1, with 7 bases lining up with TRBD1. The CDR3 loop spans 15 amino acids. V lost 5 bases and J lost 6; bases outside the gene matches: 10. Germline-derived CDR1 and CDR2 are SNHLY and FYNNEI. The CDR3 DNA sequence: TGTGCCAGCAGTAACCACAGGGGACGGGGCAATGAGCAGTTCTTC. Its translation is CASSNHRGRGNEQFF.

The sample holds many counts of this clonotype. The V gene is TRBV3-1, the J gene TRBJ2-1; 15 nucleotides agree with TRBD2. Germline V gene data show CDR1 as LGHDT and CDR2 as YNNKEL (reference sequence). V lost 1 base and J lost 9; bases outside the gene matches: 1. This CDR3 contains 15 residues. Here the CDR3 reads CASSQGTSGRVEQFF. Here the CDR3 DNA reads TGTGCCAGCAGCCAAGGGACTAGCGGGAGGGTTGAGCAGTTCTTC.

This clonotype was seen many times. The chain joins TRBV12-3 or TRBV12-4 to TRBJ2-7, with 9 bases fitting TRBD1. This CDR3 region has 15 residues. Trimming at V came to 3 bases and at J to 0 bases, leaving 3 bases not matched to a gene. The CDR3 region is CASSLGTGTSYEQYF. The CDR3 bases are TGTGCCAGCAGTTTGGGGACAGGGACCTCCTACGAGCAGTACTTC.

This clonotype was picked up many times. The chain recombines TRBV27 with TRBJ1-2; the D is unclear. V dropped 6 bases and J dropped 4 bases, with 15 bases sitting between them. This CDR3 is built from 14 residues. Germline assignment: CDR1 MNHEY and CDR2 SMNVEV (reference sequence). The CDR3 DNA sequence: TGTGCCAGCAGACCCTCCCGGGGAACCTATGGCTACACCTTC. It yields the protein CASRPSRGTYGYTF.

This clonotype appeared many times. The J gene is TRBJ2-7, the V gene TRBV6-1; D possibly corresponds to TRBD1 (6 bases). This CDR3 spans 15 amino acids. CDR1 and CDR2 (germline): MNHNS, SASEGT. With 4 bases removed from V and 1 base from J, the gap between germline ends came to 14 bases. The CDR3 DNA follows: TGTGCCAGCAGTGGAGCTCGGACAGCTTCCTACGAGCAGTACTTC. This translates into CASSGARTASYEQYF.

The chain uses TRBV27 and TRBJ2-1; perhaps TRBD2 as D (5 bases). V lost 1 base to trimming and J lost 0 bases, with 10 bases between them. This CDR3 has 16 residues. Germline-derived CDR1 and CDR2 are MNHEY and SMNVEV (reference sequence). CDR3 protein: CASSLFGVSSYNEQFF. Here the CDR3 DNA reads TGTGCCAGCAGTTTATTCGGGGTAAGCTCCTACAATGAGCAGTTCTTC.

This clonotype was seen many times. The chain has TRBV12-3 or TRBV12-4 and TRBJ1-2; D gene uncertain. V was shortened by 1 base and J by 7 bases, with 10 bases between the two germline ends. There are 13 residues in the CDR3. The CDR3 DNA reads TGTGCCAGCAGTTTAGGGACCCGCGGTGGCTACACCTTC. Residues: CASSLGTRGGYTF.

This chain links TRBV4-1 with TRBJ2-1; D is possibly TRBD2 (6 bases). The CDR3 spans 18 residues. V lost 1 base and J 6 bases, leaving 22 bases between the germline ends. Per the germline V gene, CDR1 is MGHRA and CDR2 is YSYEKL. The CDR3 loop reads CASSQVINRGTVPNEQFF. In DNA form, the CDR3 reads TGCGCCAGCAGCCAAGTCATAAATCGCGGGACCGTACCCAATGAGCAGTTCTTC.

At least ten counts were recorded for this clonotype. The gene calls are TRBV30 and TRBJ2-1; the D is unclear. With 2 bases removed from V and 9 bases from J, the gap between germline ends came to 11 bases. The CDR3 is 12 amino acids. Germline CDR1 GTSNPN, CDR2 SVGIG (reference sequence). The CDR3 is CAWSRSQSEQFF. CDR3 DNA: TGTGCCTGGAGTAGGAGCCAGAGTGAGCAGTTCTTC.